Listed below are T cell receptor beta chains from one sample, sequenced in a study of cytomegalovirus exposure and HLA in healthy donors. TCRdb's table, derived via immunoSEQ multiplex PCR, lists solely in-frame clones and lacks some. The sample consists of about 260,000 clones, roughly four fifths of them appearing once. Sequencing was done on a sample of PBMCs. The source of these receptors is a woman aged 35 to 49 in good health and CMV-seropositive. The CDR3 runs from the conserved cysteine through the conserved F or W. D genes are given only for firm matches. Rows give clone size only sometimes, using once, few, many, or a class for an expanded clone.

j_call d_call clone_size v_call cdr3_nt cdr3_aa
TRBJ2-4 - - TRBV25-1 TGTGCCAGCAGTGATTCCTGGAGAAACATTCAGTACTTC CASSDSWRNIQYF
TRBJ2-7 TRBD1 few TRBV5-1 TGCGCCAGCAGCCCTGGCCGGGACAGGGCTACGTACGAGCAGTACTTC CASSPGRDRATYEQYF
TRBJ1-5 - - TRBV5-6 TGTGCCAGCAGCTTGGGGGCGGGTCATAGCAATCAGCCCCAGCATTTT CASSLGAGHSNQPQHF
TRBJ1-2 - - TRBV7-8 TGTGCCAGCAGCTTAACCGGTTCGTATGGCTACACCTTC CASSLTGSYGYTF
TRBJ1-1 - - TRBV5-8 TGTGCCAGCAGCTCCCCCGAGGGACTGATGAACACTGAAGCTTTCTTT CASSSPEGLMNTEAFF
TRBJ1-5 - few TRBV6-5 TGTGCCAGCAGTGAGGAGACGGAGAATCAGCCCCAGCATTTT CASSEETENQPQHF
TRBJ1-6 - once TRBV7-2 TGTGCCAGCAGCTTAGTTACGGGTATGGCGTCACCCCTCCACTTT CASSLVTGMASPLHF
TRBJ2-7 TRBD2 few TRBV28 TGTGCCAGCAGTTTTAGCGGGAGCTCCTACGAGCAGTACTTC CASSFSGSSYEQYF
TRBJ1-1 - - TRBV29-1 TGCAGCGTTGAAATGGGTTCCAGGGTAACCACTGAAGCTTTCTTT CSVEMGSRVTTEAFF
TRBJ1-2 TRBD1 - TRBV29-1 TGCAGCCTACGGACAGGGTACGGCTACACCTTC CSLRTGYGYTF
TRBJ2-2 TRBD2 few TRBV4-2 TGTGCCAGCAGCCCCTCGGGACTAGCGGTCGGGGAGCTGTTTTTT CASSPSGLAVGELFF
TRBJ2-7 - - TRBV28 TGTGCCAGCGCTCGACCCGGGGAGGACTACGAGCAGTACTTC CASARPGEDYEQYF
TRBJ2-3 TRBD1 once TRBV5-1 TGCGCCAGCAGCAAGGGACAGGGGCCGGCCACAGATACGCAGTATTTT CASSKGQGPATDTQYF
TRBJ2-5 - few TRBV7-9 TGTGCCAGCAGCTTGGGGAGTCTCCAAGAGACCCAGTACTTC CASSLGSLQETQYF
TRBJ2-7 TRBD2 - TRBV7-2 TGTGCCAGCAGCTTCTTTAGCGGGACCGCCCGGGAGCAGTACTTC CASSFFSGTAREQYF
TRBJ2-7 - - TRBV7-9 TGTGCCAGCAGCTCAGGACAGAACGAGCAGTACTTC CASSSGQNEQYF
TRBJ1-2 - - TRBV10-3 TGTGCCATCAGTGAGAGGGAGGACGTTCCCGGCTACACCTTC CAISEREDVPGYTF
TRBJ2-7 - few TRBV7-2 TGTGCCAGCAGCCGTGATCAGTACGAGCAGTACTTC CASSRDQYEQYF
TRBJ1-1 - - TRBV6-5 TGTGCCAGCAGTTACTCAGGGGGGAACACTGAAGCTTTCTTT CASSYSGGNTEAFF
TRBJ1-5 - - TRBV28 TGTGCCAGCTGGGTGGGCAGGGGCCCTTATAGCAATCAGCCCCAGCATTTT CASWVGRGPYSNQPQHF
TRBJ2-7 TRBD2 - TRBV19 TGTGCCAGTAGTGAAGGGACTAAGGGAGAGCAGTACTTC CASSEGTKGEQYF
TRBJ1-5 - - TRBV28 TGTGCCAGCAGTTCCCACAGGTCCAATCAGCCCCAGCATTTT CASSSHRSNQPQHF
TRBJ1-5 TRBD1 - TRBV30 TGTGCCTGGAGTCGGGACAGGAGTCCTCTTAGCAATCAGCCCCAGCATTTT CAWSRDRSPLSNQPQHF
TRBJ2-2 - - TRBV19 TGTGCCAGTGGGGAAAGGGGGAACACCGGGGAGCTGTTTTTT CASGERGNTGELFF
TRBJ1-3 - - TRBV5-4 TGTGCCAGCAGCTTTGACTACTCTGGAAACACCATATATTTT CASSFDYSGNTIYF
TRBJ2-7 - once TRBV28 TGTGCCAGCAGTAAACCGCCAGGGCCAAGTCCCAAAGGGGAGTACTTC CASSKPPGPSPKGEYF
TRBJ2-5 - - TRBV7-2 TGTGCCAGCAGCTTAGGGGGCTTTCAAGAGACCCAGTACTTC CASSLGGFQETQYF
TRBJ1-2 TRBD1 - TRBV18 TGTGCCAGCTCACCGTCCGTCGGGGGACAGGGGGTTAACTATGGCTACACCTTC CASSPSVGGQGVNYGYTF
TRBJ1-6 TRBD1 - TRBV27 TGTGCCAGCAGTTTCCAGGGACAGTTTGGCTCCTATAATTCACCCCTCCACTTT CASSFQGQFGSYNSPLHF
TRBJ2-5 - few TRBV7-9 TGTGCCAGCACCTCTGGGGGGGAGACCCAGTACTTC CASTSGGETQYF
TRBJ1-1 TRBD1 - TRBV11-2 TGTGCCAGCAGCTTATGGGGCCAGGGGGAGTCTATGAACACTGAAGCTTTCTTT CASSLWGQGESMNTEAFF
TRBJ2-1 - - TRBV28 TGTGCCAGCAGTTTAGGGGGGGGCCCCGAGGTATATGAGCAGTTCTTC CASSLGGGPEVYEQFF
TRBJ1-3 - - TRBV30 TGTGCCTGGAGTAACTCATTCTCTGGAAACACCATATATTTT CAWSNSFSGNTIYF
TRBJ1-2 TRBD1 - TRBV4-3 TGCGCCAGCAGCCGGGAATGGGGACAGGACTATGGCTACACCTTC CASSREWGQDYGYTF
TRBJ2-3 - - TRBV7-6 TGTGCCAGCAGCCGAGTTGCAGATACGCAGTATTTT CASSRVADTQYF
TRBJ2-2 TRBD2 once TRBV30 TGTGCCTGGAGTGTTTCCGGGAGGGGGGAGCTGTTTTTT CAWSVSGRGELFF
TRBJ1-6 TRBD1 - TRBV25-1 TGTGCCAGCAGTGGAACTCCCCCTCAGGGGGGAAATTCACCCCTCCACTTT CASSGTPPQGGNSPLHF
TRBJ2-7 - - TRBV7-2 TGTGCCAGCCGTTCGGGACAAACCTACGAGCAGTACTTC CASRSGQTYEQYF
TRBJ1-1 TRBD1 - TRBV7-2 TGTGCCAGCAGCCTACGGTCACAGGGGGTTATAGTAATGAACACTGAAGCTTTCTTT CASSLRSQGVIVMNTEAFF
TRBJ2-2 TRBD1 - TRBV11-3 TGTGCCAGCAGCTTATTTGGACAGGGAACCGGGGAGCTGTTTTTT CASSLFGQGTGELFF
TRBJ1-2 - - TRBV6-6 TGTGCCAGCAGTCCCCCCAACAGGAATGGCTACACCTTC CASSPPNRNGYTF
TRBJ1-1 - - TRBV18 TGTGCCAGCTCACCCCAGCAGGGTTGGACTGAAGCTTTCTTT CASSPQQGWTEAFF
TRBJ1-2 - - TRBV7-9 TGTGCCAGCAGCTTAGTCTCCCGGAGCCGTGGCTACACCTTC CASSLVSRSRGYTF
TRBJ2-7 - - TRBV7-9 TGTGCCAGCAGCTTTATCCATACAGGAAGGTACGAGCAGTACTTC CASSFIHTGRYEQYF
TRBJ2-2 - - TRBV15 TGTGCCACCAGCAGAGAGGCAGCCCCTCGGGGCACCGGGGAGCTGTTTTTT CATSREAAPRGTGELFF
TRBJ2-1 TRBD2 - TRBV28 TGTGCCAGCAGCCCTTGGACTAGCGGGAGTGATGAGCAGTTCTTC CASSPWTSGSDEQFF
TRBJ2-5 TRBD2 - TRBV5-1 TGCGCCAGCAGCTTTAGCGGGAGGGCGGAAGAGACCCAGTACTTC CASSFSGRAEETQYF
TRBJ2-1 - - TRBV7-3 TGTGCCAGCAGGTCCCAAGGGAGCTCCTACAATGAGCAGTTCTTC CASRSQGSSYNEQFF
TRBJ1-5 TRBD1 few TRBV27 TGTGCCAGCAGTCCCGAAGGGGGCAGGGGATACCGCAATCAGCCCCAGCATTTT CASSPEGGRGYRNQPQHF
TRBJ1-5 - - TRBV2 TGTGCCAGCAGCGTTATCAGCGGCAATCAGCCCCAGCATTTT CASSVISGNQPQHF
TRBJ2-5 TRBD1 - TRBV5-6 TGTGCCAGCAGCTTGGGGGGACAGGGGATCACCCAAGAGACCCAGTACTTC CASSLGGQGITQETQYF
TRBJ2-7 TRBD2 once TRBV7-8 TGTGCCAGCAGCAACACGGGGAGGGCCTACGAGCAGTACTTC CASSNTGRAYEQYF
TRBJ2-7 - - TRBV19 TGTGCCAGTAGTATAGGGGAGAACGAGCAGTACTTC CASSIGENEQYF
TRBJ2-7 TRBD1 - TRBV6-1 TGTGCCACCGCCCATGTAGGGGGCGAGGGATACGAGCAGTACTTC CATAHVGGEGYEQYF
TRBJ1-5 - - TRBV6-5 TGTGCCAGCAGCACGGCGGGCAATCAGCCCCAGCATTTT CASSTAGNQPQHF
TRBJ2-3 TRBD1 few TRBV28 TGTGCCAGCACCCCGACAGGGATGCGTAGCACAGATACGCAGTATTTT CASTPTGMRSTDTQYF
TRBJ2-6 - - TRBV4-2 TGTGCCAGCAGCCAAGGGGCCTACTCTGGGGCCAACGTCCTGACTTTC CASSQGAYSGANVLTF
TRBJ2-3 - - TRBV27 TGTGCCAGCAGTTCAGACTCTATCGATACAGATACGCAGTATTTT CASSSDSIDTDTQYF
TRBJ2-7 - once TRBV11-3 TGTGCCAGCAGCCAGGACAGAGGCTCCTACGAGCAGTACTTC CASSQDRGSYEQYF
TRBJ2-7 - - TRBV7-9 TGTGCCAGCAGCTTAAAGGGCCCATTAGCGGAAAAAAACGAGCAGTACTTC CASSLKGPLAEKNEQYF